The clone carrying this T cell receptor (beta chain) has only a few counts. The V gene end was trimmed by 5 bases and the J gene end by 2 bases; junction bases not matched to a gene: 5. The V gene's germline CDR1 is MDHEN and CDR2 SYDVKM. This CDR3 is built from 15 residues. The data stem from a study of blood T cell repertoires in COVID-19. Study background: Whether acute or convalescent, the COVID-19 samples came from the United States, Italy and Spain.

In the source study's methods: Nucleated cell counts were estimated from reference gene primer amplification. The data were produced by immunoSEQ multiplex PCR, yet TCRdb's version contains in-frame clones alone and is incomplete. V, J and clone size are taken as reported in that table, and D and trimming were inferred from the DNA itself. The profile shows roughly 63,000 clones, 65% to 80% of them singletons. The V call is TRBV28, the J call TRBJ2-2; 7 nucleotides agree with TRBD1. What was sequenced was peripheral blood. The TCR sequence derives from a human donor in a cohort sampled during active COVID-19. The CDR3 DNA follows: TGTGCCAGCAGTCCCCGGGACAGAAACACCGGGGAGCTGTTTTTT. It specifies CASSPRDRNTGELFF.